This T cell receptor beta chain originates from a study of cytomegalovirus exposure and HLA in healthy donors. Notes on the study in general: One variant, a missense change in DCLRE1C, was linked in a later analysis to TCR beta V- and J-gene trimming.

Use of 60 Vbeta and 13 Jbeta primers characterized the PCR. The data were produced by immunoSEQ multiplex PCR, yet TCRdb's version contains in-frame clones alone and is incomplete. This sample has 76,000 or so clones, with roughly 78% found just once. As concerns this clone: Its target is unknown.

V gave up 5 bases and J gave up 6 bases, with 9 bases separating them. CDR1 is SGHTA, CDR2 FQGNSA, per germline. This CDR3 region has 12 residues. Sequencing was done on a sample of PBMCs. The receptor was isolated from a man under 40 in good health and CMV-seronegative. J is TRBJ2-3 and V is TRBV7-2, with D unclear. CDR3 sequence reads: CASSVLRDTQYF. The DNA of the CDR3 is TGTGCCAGCAGCGTCTTGCGGGATACGCAGTATTTT.